A selection of T cell receptor beta chains follows, all from one sample in a study of regulatory T cells in long-lasting Graves disease. TCRdb called the multiplex PCR reads again in MiXCR, with one record for every CDR3 protein. The sample lists approximately 310,000 distinct CDR3 sequences; over 15% were seen once. This specimen was peripheral blood mononuclear cells (PBMCs), taken at new diagnosis, from a patient treated with antithyroid drugs. The receptor source for this set is a female donor with Graves disease. Both conserved end residues are part of each CDR3. Fields, in order: V gene, J gene, clone size, D gene, CDR3 protein, CDR3 DNA. D genes are given only for firm matches. Expanded clones get a size class; other rows say once, few or many, or leave the size out.

TRBV6-2/TRBV6-3	TRBJ1-1	few	.	CASSYSNTENTEAFF	TGTGCCAGCAGTTACTCTAATACGGAAAACACTGAAGCTTTCTTT
TRBV6-1	TRBJ1-4	many	.	CATPGRPNEKLFF	TGTGCCACCCCGGGACGGCCGAATGAAAAACTGTTTTTT
TRBV6-1	TRBJ2-1	.	TRBD2	CASSSGLAGEDSYNEQFF	TGTGCCAGCAGCTCGGGACTAGCGGGAGAAGACTCCTACAATGAGCAGTTCTTC
TRBV24-1	TRBJ2-7	many	.	CATSDEREQYF	TGTGCCACCAGTGATGAGCGGGAGCAGTACTTC
TRBV6-1	TRBJ2-2	many	TRBD2	CASSGGSGYTGELFF	TGTGCCAGCAGTGGCGGGAGCGGGTACACCGGGGAGCTGTTTTTT
TRBV19	TRBJ1-1	.	.	CASMEATNTEAFF	TGTGCCAGTATGGAGGCAACGAACACTGAAGCTTTCTTT
TRBV5-6	TRBJ2-2	few	.	CASTEGTNTGELFF	TGTGCCAGCACCGAGGGGACGAACACCGGGGAGCTGTTTTTT
TRBV5-4	TRBJ2-3	few	.	CASSPPGLDTDTQYF	TGTGCCAGCAGCCCCCCGGGACTCGACACAGATACGCAGTATTTT
TRBV6-1	TRBJ2-5	.	TRBD2	CASSELPQRGQETQYF	TGTGCCAGCAGTGAACTTCCCCAGCGGGGACAAGAGACCCAGTACTTC
TRBV20-1	TRBJ2-7	.	TRBD1	CSARGTGDYEQYF	TGCAGTGCTAGAGGGACAGGGGACTACGAGCAGTACTTC
TRBV28	TRBJ1-1	.	.	CASGLGAGVGQAFF	TGTGCCAGCGGTTTAGGGGCCGGGGTGGGACAAGCTTTCTTT
TRBV6-1	TRBJ1-5	many	.	CASSEVGGGQPQHF	TGTGCCAGCAGTGAAGTCGGGGGGGGACAGCCCCAGCATTTT
TRBV19	TRBJ2-7	.	.	CASSYTQGYEQYF	TGTGCCAGTAGTTACACACAGGGCTACGAGCAGTACTTC
TRBV28	TRBJ1-1	few	.	CASSLAGSEAFF	TGTGCCAGCAGTTTAGCGGGGTCTGAAGCTTTCTTT
TRBV6-2/TRBV6-3	TRBJ1-2	few	TRBD1	CASSSGTVRTGYTF	TGTGCCAGCAGTTCCGGGACAGTTCGGACTGGCTACACCTTC
TRBV3-1	TRBJ1-6	many	TRBD1	CASSLQGVGSPLHF	TGTGCCAGCAGTCTACAGGGGGTTGGGTCACCCCTCCACTTT
TRBV9	TRBJ1-2	many	.	CASSGAVGYYGYTF	TGTGCCAGCAGCGGGGCAGTAGGTTACTATGGCTACACCTTC
TRBV28	TRBJ2-1	many	.	CASSIPTRAQFF	TGTGCCAGCAGTATCCCGACACGGGCCCAGTTCTTC
TRBV10-3	TRBJ1-2	many	.	CAISGSARSNYGYTF	TGTGCCATCAGTGGGTCCGCCCGATCTAACTATGGCTACACCTTC
TRBV29-1	TRBJ1-2	many	.	CSVEDAGTRTNYGYTF	TGCAGCGTTGAAGATGCGGGGACAAGAACTAACTATGGCTACACCTTC
TRBV19	TRBJ2-1	many	TRBD2	CASSIGSGISSYNEQFF	TGTGCCAGTAGTATAGGTAGCGGGATTAGCTCCTACAATGAGCAGTTCTTC
TRBV15	TRBJ2-7	.	.	CATSRDPGAGYEQYF	TGTGCCACCAGCAGAGATCCGGGGGCGGGCTACGAGCAGTACTTC
TRBV3-1	TRBJ2-1	many	.	CASSRQGVGDYTTNEQFF	TGTGCCAGCAGCCGTCAGGGGGTGGGGGACTATACCACGAATGAGCAGTTCTTC
TRBV15	TRBJ2-2	.	TRBD2	CATRSTGGLATTGELFF	TGTGCAACTCGCTCGACGGGGGGACTAGCGACGACCGGGGAGCTGTTTTTT
TRBV30	TRBJ2-5	many	.	CAWGQTQETQYF	TGTGCCTGGGGACAGACCCAAGAGACCCAGTACTTC
TRBV11-2	TRBJ2-1	many	TRBD1	CASSLQGAYEQFF	TGTGCCAGCAGCTTACAGGGGGCCTATGAGCAGTTCTTC
TRBV29-1	TRBJ2-1	many	.	CSTGQGQFSYNEQFF	TGCAGCACAGGGCAGGGCCAGTTTTCCTACAATGAGCAGTTCTTC
TRBV12-3/TRBV12-4	TRBJ1-5	many	.	CASSLVDSQQPQHF	TGTGCCAGCAGTTTAGTCGACAGTCAACAGCCCCAGCATTTT
TRBV28	TRBJ1-1	many	.	CASSFSWDTIMNTEAFF	TGTGCCAGCAGTTTTAGTTGGGACACTATCATGAACACTGAAGCTTTCTTT
TRBV28	TRBJ2-4	many	TRBD1	CASTLTGSVNIQYF	TGTGCCAGCACCCTGACAGGGTCCGTAAACATTCAGTACTTC
TRBV27	TRBJ2-7	many	.	CASSPDRAGYEQYF	TGTGCCAGCAGTCCTGACAGGGCGGGATACGAGCAGTACTTC
TRBV6-1	TRBJ2-1	many	.	CASSPGRVLSYNEQFF	TGTGCCAGCAGCCCTGGGCGGGTCCTCTCCTACAATGAGCAGTTCTTC
TRBV27	TRBJ2-2	many	.	CASSLSGPTGGELFF	TGTGCCAGCAGTTTGTCAGGGCCTACCGGCGGGGAGCTGTTTTTT
TRBV18	TRBJ2-3	many	TRBD1	CASSETGGSTDTQYF	TGTGCCAGCTCGGAGACAGGGGGAAGCACAGATACGCAGTATTTT
TRBV25-1	TRBJ2-5	many	.	CASRSGTFRETQYF	TGTGCCAGCAGATCAGGGACCTTTAGGGAGACCCAGTACTTC
TRBV5-1	TRBJ2-6	.	.	CASSDGLTAAGVYSGANVLTF	TGCGCCAGCAGCGACGGACTTACAGCAGCCGGGGTGTACTCTGGGGCCAACGTCCTGACTTTC
TRBV5-1	TRBJ2-1	many	TRBD2	CASSLGLAGVYNEQFF	TGCGCCAGCAGCTTAGGACTAGCGGGAGTTTACAATGAGCAGTTCTTC
TRBV7-9	TRBJ2-4	few	TRBD2	CASSLGGTAKNIQYF	TGTGCCAGCAGCTTGGGGGGGACTGCCAAAAACATTCAGTACTTC
TRBV9	TRBJ2-2	many	TRBD2	CASSVVGTSGSYTGELFF	TGTGCCAGCAGCGTAGTCGGGACTAGCGGGAGCTATACCGGGGAGCTGTTTTTT
TRBV2	TRBJ1-3	.	.	CASSETVQTRNTIYF	TGTGCCAGCAGTGAAACTGTACAGACAAGAAACACCATATATTTT
TRBV18	TRBJ2-7	many	TRBD2	CASSPPGLAGTYEQYF	TGTGCCAGCTCACCACCCGGACTAGCGGGAACCTACGAGCAGTACTTC
TRBV5-1	TRBJ1-3	many	.	CASSSRLGNTIYF	TGCGCCAGCAGCTCCCGGCTTGGAAACACCATATATTTT
TRBV12-3/TRBV12-4	TRBJ2-1	many	TRBD1	CASSPTGTGTNEQFF	TGTGCCAGCAGTCCAACCGGGACAGGGACCAATGAGCAGTTCTTC
TRBV28	TRBJ2-5	many	.	CASSPDSEDGGTRGTQYF	TGTGCCAGCAGTCCGGATTCTGAGGACGGGGGAACCCGAGGGACCCAGTACTTC
TRBV3-1	TRBJ2-3	many	TRBD2	CASSQGLSRGRSTDTQYF	TGTGCCAGCAGCCAAGGTTTATCACGCGGGAGGTCCACAGATACGCAGTATTTT
TRBV13	TRBJ2-7	few	TRBD2	CASSPAEGGRAHEQYF	TGTGCCAGCAGCCCTGCAGAAGGCGGGAGGGCCCACGAGCAGTACTTC
TRBV6-1	TRBJ1-3	few	.	CASSEFQGRGNTIYF	TGCGCCAGCAGTGAGTTTCAGGGACGTGGAAACACCATATATTTT
TRBV7-2	TRBJ2-5	.	.	CASSLNLGETQYF	TGTGCCAGCAGCTTAAACTTGGGTGAGACCCAGTACTTC